One sample yielded the 22 T cell receptor beta chains listed below, sequenced in a study of blood T cell repertoires in COVID-19. Repertoires were generated with immunoSEQ multiplex PCR, while TCRdb's copy carries only in-frame clones and drops some. The sample lists tens of thousands of clones; about 80% were seen once. The material sequenced was peripheral blood. These receptor sequences come from a man in his 70s with acute or convalescent COVID-19.

This chain links TRBV19 with TRBJ1-3; possible D gene TRBD1, 6 bases. This CDR3 is built from 14 residues. Trimming pared 5 bases from V and 8 bases from J, leaving 16 bases between. CDR1 and CDR2 (germline): LNHDA, SQIVND (reference sequence). CDR3 amino acids: CASSGNRVGDTIYF. In DNA, the CDR3 is TGTGCCAGTAGTGGCAACAGGGTTGGCGACACCATATATTTT.

This clone appeared once. The CDR3 bases are TGTGCCAGCAGTCCCCTGGAGAGAAATAGCAATCAGCCCCAGCATTTT. It codes for CASSPLERNSNQPQHF. J is TRBJ1-5 and V is TRBV6-2 or TRBV6-3; D unresolved. There are 16 residues in the CDR3. Germline values: CDR1 MNHEY, CDR2 SVGEGT. Deletions cut 5 bases from V and 0 bases from J, with 14 bases between.

The chain employs TRBV7-2 and TRBJ2-4; 9 bases agree with TRBD2. The CDR3 has 13 amino acids. The V segment lost 6 bases and the J segment 8 bases; nucleotides outside the gene matches: 5. Germline V gene sequence: CDR1 SGHTA, CDR2 FQGNSA. The CDR3 is CASSFVAGDIQYF. Written as DNA, the CDR3 is TGTGCCAGCAGTTTCGTAGCGGGAGACATTCAGTACTTC.

The chain recombines TRBV7-8 with TRBJ2-1, with 12 bases identical to TRBD2. Germline loops: CDR1 SGHVS, CDR2 FQNEAQ. V was pared by 2 bases and J by 5 bases, with 4 bases of the junction left unmatched. CDR3 size: 16 residues. CDR3 protein: CASSLSGLAGNNEQFF. For the CDR3, the DNA is TGTGCCAGCAGCTTATCGGGACTAGCGGGCAACAATGAGCAGTTCTTC. The variable domain in full, completed from reference TRBV7-8 and TRBJ2-1, reads GAGVSQSPRYKVAKRGQDVALRCDPISGHVSLFWYQQALGQGPEFLTYFQNEAQLDKSGLPSDRFFAERPEGSVSTLKIQRTQQEDSAVYLCASSLSGLAGNNEQFFGPGTRLTVL.

The rearrangement links TRBV4-1 to TRBJ1-2, with 10 bases matching TRBD1. CDR1 is MGHRA and CDR2 is YSYEKL in the germline V gene. The CDR3 spans 16 residues. The V and J ends lost 3 bases and 3 bases, in that order; junction bases with no gene match: 7. The DNA of the CDR3 is TGCGCCAGCAGCCAGACAGGGGGCGGTTATCACTATGGCTACACCTTC. This gives the protein CASSQTGGGYHYGYTF.

The chain couples TRBV14 to TRBJ2-3; 10 nucleotides match TRBD2. The CDR3 totals 16 residues. Trimming took 4 bases from V and 3 from J; bases not matched to a gene: 7. From germline, CDR1 is SGHDN and CDR2 FVKESK. CDR3 DNA sequence: TGTGCCAGCAGCCGTCTTTCTAGCGGGAGTACAGATACGCAGTATTTT. Protein sequence: CASSRLSSGSTDTQYF.

The chain couples TRBV6-5 to TRBJ1-2; 8 nucleotides line up with TRBD1. The ends lost 5 bases at V and 6 bases at J; junction bases unmatched: 8. Looked up from germline, CDR1 is MNHEY and CDR2 is SVGAGI. CDR3 length equals 14 residues. The CDR3 sequence is CASSRDRLTDGYTF. CDR3 nucleotide sequence: TGTGCCAGCAGTCGGGACAGGTTAACTGATGGCTACACCTTC.

V gene TRBV5-1 combines with J gene TRBJ2-7, with D maybe TRBD1 (5 bases). With 6 bases removed from V and 6 bases from J, the gap between germline ends came to 16 bases. This CDR3 comprises 13 residues. The germline V gene encodes CDR1 SGHRS and CDR2 YFSETQ. DNA for the CDR3: TGCGCCAGCAACCCTAGGGGTTCGGGCGAGCAGTACTTC. It encodes CASNPRGSGEQYF.

This clone was observed a handful of times. The rearrangement links TRBV7-6 to TRBJ1-2, with D possibly TRBD1 on 5 matching bases. Germline CDR1 reads SGHVS; CDR2 reads FNYEAQ. With 6 bases removed from V and 5 bases from J, the gap between germline ends came to 19 bases. This CDR3 region has 15 residues. Here the CDR3 reads CASSSIRGVWYGYTF. CDR3 nucleotides: TGTGCCAGCAGTTCGATTCGGGGGGTCTGGTATGGCTACACCTTC.

V and J are TRBV5-1 and TRBJ1-4, with D hard to call. Trimming pared 2 bases from V and 7 bases from J, leaving 21 bases between. The CDR3 has 17 residues. The germline V gene encodes CDR1 SGHRS and CDR2 YFSETQ. The CDR3 protein is CASSFGYARPWAEKLFF. Here the CDR3 DNA reads TGCGCCAGCAGCTTTGGGTACGCCCGGCCCTGGGCTGAAAAACTGTTTTTT. Looking up the rest from reference TRBV5-1 and TRBJ1-4 gives the full variable domain: KAGVTQTPRYLIKTRGQQVTLSCSPISGHRSVSWYQQTPGQGLQFLFEYFSETQRNKGNFPGRFSGRQFSNSRSEMNVSTLELGDSALYLCASSFGYARPWAEKLFFGSGTQLSVL.

The rearrangement uses TRBV10-2 and TRBJ2-1; TRBD2 agrees at 8 bases. From germline, CDR1 is WSHSY and CDR2 SAAADI. The V and J ends lost 8 bases and 0 bases, in that order; junction bases with no gene match: 18. CDR3 size: 19 residues. In DNA form, the CDR3 reads TGCGCCAGCCGTAGTGACGGACTAGCAAGGAATAGCTCCTACAATGAGCAGTTCTTC. Translated: CASRSDGLARNSSYNEQFF.

This sequence joins TRBV9 and TRBJ2-7; possible D gene TRBD2, 5 bases. Germline V gene sequence: CDR1 SGDLS, CDR2 YYNGEE. The CDR3 sequence is 14 residues long. With 3 bases removed from V and 2 bases from J, the gap between germline ends came to 12 bases. This CDR3 reads CASSEGGYPYEQYF. The CDR3 DNA reads TGTGCCAGCAGCGAGGGCGGGTATCCCTACGAGCAGTACTTC.

J is TRBJ2-3 and V is TRBV11-1; D possibly corresponds to TRBD1 (6 bases). The CDR3 contains 13 residues. V lost 7 bases, J lost 1 base, and 9 bases lay in between. In germline, CDR1 is SGHAT, CDR2 FQDESV (reference sequence). The CDR3: CASTPGGTDTQYF. The CDR3 DNA sequence: TGTGCCAGCACCCCAGGGGGCACAGATACGCAGTATTTT.

This clone was observed a handful of times. The chain has TRBV18 and TRBJ1-3; a weak D match, TRBD1 (5 bases). The CDR3 covers 14 residues. Germline V CDR1 and CDR2: KGHSH, LQKENI. The ends were cut back, 2 bases at V and 11 bases at J, with 16 bases in the middle. CDR3 DNA sequence: TGTGCCAGCTCACCATTTGGAGCAGGGCAGGCCATATATTTT. This encodes CASSPFGAGQAIYF.

The chain joins TRBV28 to TRBJ1-2; TRBD1 agrees at 9 bases. This CDR3 has 13 residues. CDR1 and CDR2 (germline): MDHEN, SYDVKM. The J segment lost 7 bases and the V segment lost 6 bases, leaving 6 bases of the junction unmatched. The DNA of the CDR3 is TGTGCCAGCAGACAGGGGGCACGGAGTGGCTACACCTTC. Amino acids: CASRQGARSGYTF.

This clone was seen a few times. The chain carries TRBV4-3 and TRBJ2-5; 8 bases are shared with TRBD2. Trimming took 2 bases from V and 4 from J; bases not matched to a gene: 9. Germline V gives CDR1 LGHNA, CDR2 YSLEER. The CDR3 totals 16 residues. The CDR3 coding sequence is TGCGCCAGCAGCCAAAAGGCCGGGGGGGGAGGAGAGACCCAGTACTTC. Translation gives CASSQKAGGGGETQYF.

This clone occurred a few times. CDR3 region: CASSLTGQGGEKLFF. CDR3 in DNA: TGTGCCAGCAGCTTAACCGGACAGGGGGGTGAAAAACTGTTTTTT. The chain joins TRBV7-3 to TRBJ1-4; 10 bases line up with TRBD1. Germline V gene lookup returns CDR1 SGHTA and CDR2 FQGTGA. After removal of 0 bases from V and 7 bases from J, the junction contained 2 bases not matched to a gene. The CDR3 spans 15 residues.

The chain is built from TRBV18 and TRBJ2-7; D is perhaps TRBD2 (6 bases). This CDR3 contains 16 residues. CDR1 and CDR2 from the germline V gene are KGHSH and LQKENI. Trimming left V 6 bases short and J 0 bases short, with 18 bases between. CDR3 bases: TGTGCCAGCTCTTTACTGGGGACTCAAAACTCCTACGAGCAGTACTTC. It encodes CASSLLGTQNSYEQYF.

V gene TRBV3-1 (or the pseudogene TRBV3-2) combines with J gene TRBJ1-2; 7 bases map to TRBD1. Germline V CDR1 and CDR2: LGHDT, YNNKEL (reference sequence). CDR3 size: 12 residues. Unmatched junction bases numbered 6, after V lost 0 bases and J lost 14 bases. The CDR3 DNA follows: TGTGCCAGCAGCCAAGACGGATACAGGGGAACCTTC. Its protein is CASSQDGYRGTF.

The J gene is TRBJ1-1, the V gene TRBV7-2; 7 bases line up with TRBD1. Germline CDR1 SGHTA, CDR2 FQGNSA. The CDR3 runs 14 residues. The junction had 2 bases not matched to a gene; V was cut back by 4 bases and J by 0 bases. The CDR3 is CASSSGQMNTEAFF. The CDR3 DNA is TGTGCCAGCAGCTCGGGACAGATGAACACTGAAGCTTTCTTT.

Here the CDR3 DNA reads TGTGCCAGCAGCCAACGTCGGGTAGCAGATACGCAGTATTTT. Residues: CASSQRRVADTQYF. This rearrangement joins TRBV3-1 (or the pseudogene TRBV3-2) to TRBJ2-3; D not resolved. Germline V gene lookup returns CDR1 LGHDT and CDR2 YNNKEL (reference sequence). Trimming removed 2 bases from V and 4 bases from J, with 10 bases in between. The CDR3 contains 14 residues.

The chain uses TRBV3-1 (or the pseudogene TRBV3-2) and TRBJ1-4; D uncertain. The CDR3 is 17 amino acids. Trimming pared 2 bases from V and 6 bases from J, leaving 19 bases between. Germline V lookup: CDR1 LGHDT, CDR2 YNNKEL (reference sequence). The CDR3 spells CASSQTPGRIGDEKLFF. The CDR3 DNA sequence: TGTGCCAGCAGCCAAACCCCTGGCAGGATCGGGGATGAAAAACTGTTTTTT.